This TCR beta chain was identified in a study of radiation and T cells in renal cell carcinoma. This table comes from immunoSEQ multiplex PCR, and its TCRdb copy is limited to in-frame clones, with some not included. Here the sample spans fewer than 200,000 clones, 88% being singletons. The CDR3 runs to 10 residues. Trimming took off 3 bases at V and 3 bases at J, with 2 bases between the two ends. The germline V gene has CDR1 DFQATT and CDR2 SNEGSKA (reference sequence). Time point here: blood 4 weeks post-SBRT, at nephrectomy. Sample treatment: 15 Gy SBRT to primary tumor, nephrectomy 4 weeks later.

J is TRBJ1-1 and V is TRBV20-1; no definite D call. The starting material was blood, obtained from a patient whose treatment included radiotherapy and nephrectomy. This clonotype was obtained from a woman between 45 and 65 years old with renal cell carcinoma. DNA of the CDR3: TGCAGTGCTAGTTACACTGAAGCTTTCTTT. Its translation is CSASYTEAFF.